This entry concerns a single T cell receptor beta chain. Clones were sequenced by immunoSEQ multiplex PCR, and TCRdb holds only the in-frame ones, with some missing. The sample lists 250,000 or so clones, around nine tenths occurring once. This CDR3 spans 15 amino acids. Germline V gene sequence: CDR1 WSHSY, CDR2 SAAADI. Trimming took off 6 bases at V and 4 bases at J, with 16 bases between the two ends. This sample is part of a study of blood T cell repertoires in COVID-19. The sequencing sample was made of peripheral blood. This clonotype was sampled from a woman aged 70-85 years with active or convalescent COVID-19. The chain couples TRBV10-2 to TRBJ1-3; tentatively, D is TRBD1 (6 bases). The CDR3 loop reads CASRPVVGGGNTIYF. Written as DNA, the CDR3 is TGCGCCAGCAGGCCCGTAGTAGGGGGAGGAAACACCATATATTTT.